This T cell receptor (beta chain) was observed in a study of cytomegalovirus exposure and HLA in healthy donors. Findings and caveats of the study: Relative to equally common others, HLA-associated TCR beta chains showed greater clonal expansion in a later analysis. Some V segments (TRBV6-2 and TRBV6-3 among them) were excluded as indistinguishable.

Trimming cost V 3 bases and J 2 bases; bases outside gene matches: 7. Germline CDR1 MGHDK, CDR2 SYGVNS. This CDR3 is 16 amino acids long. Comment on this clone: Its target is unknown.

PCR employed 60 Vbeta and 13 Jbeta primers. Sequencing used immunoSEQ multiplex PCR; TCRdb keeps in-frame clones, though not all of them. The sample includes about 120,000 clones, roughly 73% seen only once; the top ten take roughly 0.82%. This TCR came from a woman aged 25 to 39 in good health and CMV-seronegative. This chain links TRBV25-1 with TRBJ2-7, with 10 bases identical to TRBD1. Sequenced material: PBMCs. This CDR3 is CASSDSGQGPTYEQYF. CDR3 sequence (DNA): TGTGCCAGCAGTGACTCGGGACAGGGGCCTACCTACGAGCAGTACTTC.